These 4 T cell receptor beta chains originate from one sample sequenced in a study of glioma-infiltrating T cells. Amplification of TCR alpha and beta CDR3 regions from RNA used iRepertoire nested multiplex PCR. From the multiplex PCR reads, TCRdb called clonotypes with MiXCR, one entry per CDR3 protein. The table includes some 110,000 distinct CDR3 sequences, roughly 25% detected once. Material: glioma tissue, nonneoplastic brain tissue, or PBMCs (not recorded which). These receptor sequences come from a human donor with low-grade glioma or glioblastoma, undergoing nonglioma brain surgery, or in good health (not recorded which).

There are many counts of this clonotype. The chain links TRBV3-1 to TRBJ1-2; D perhaps matches TRBD1 (5 bases). CDR1 is LGHDT, CDR2 YNNKEL, per germline (reference sequence). V lost 2 bases to trimming and J lost 4 bases, with 8 bases between them. CDR3 size: 13 residues. CDR3 protein: CASSQMGGYGYTF. CDR3 DNA: TGTGCCAGCAGCCAAATGGGGGGCTATGGCTACACCTTC.

The V call is TRBV6-2 or TRBV6-3, the J call TRBJ2-1, with TRBD2 matching 8 bases. Germline loops: CDR1 MNHEY, CDR2 SVGEGT. The CDR3 is 15 amino acids. The ends lost 7 bases at V and 3 bases at J; junction bases unmatched: 8. In DNA, the CDR3 is TGTGCCAGCATCCAGCGGGAGAGGAGCTACAATGAGCAGTTCTTC. This gives the protein CASIQRERSYNEQFF.

This clonotype occurred a few times. The chain carries TRBV5-1 and TRBJ2-1; TRBD1 matches 8 bases. The CDR3 is 15 residues long. Germline V gene data show CDR1 as SGHRS and CDR2 as YFSETQ. V shed 5 bases, J shed 0 bases, and the junction held 4 bases outside the gene matches. The CDR3 DNA reads as TGCGCCAGCAGTTTGACAGGGGACTCCTACAATGAGCAGTTCTTC. It encodes CASSLTGDSYNEQFF.

The chain links TRBV3-1 to TRBJ2-7, with D tentatively TRBD1 (6 bases). The CDR3 consists of 16 residues. Per germline, CDR1 LGHDT and CDR2 YNNKEL (reference sequence). Trimming pared 3 bases from V and 2 bases from J, leaving 17 bases between. CDR3 sequence: CASSHGVGRGPYEQYF. Here the CDR3 DNA reads TGTGCCAGCAGCCATGGGGTTGGCAGGGGCCCCTACGAGCAGTACTTC.